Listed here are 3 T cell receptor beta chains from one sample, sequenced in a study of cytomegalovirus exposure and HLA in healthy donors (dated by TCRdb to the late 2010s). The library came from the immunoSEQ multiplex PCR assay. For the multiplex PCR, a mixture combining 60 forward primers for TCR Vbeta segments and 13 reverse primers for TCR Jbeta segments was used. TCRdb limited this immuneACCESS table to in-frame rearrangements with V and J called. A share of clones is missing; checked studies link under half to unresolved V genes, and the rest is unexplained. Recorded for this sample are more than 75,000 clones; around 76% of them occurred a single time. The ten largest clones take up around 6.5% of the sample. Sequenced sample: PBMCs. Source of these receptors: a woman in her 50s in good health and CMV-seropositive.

As DNA, the CDR3 is TGTGCCAGTAGCCATGAAGGGGCGTACTTGGGGGAGCAGTACTTC. As protein: CASSHEGAYLGEQYF. The chain links TRBV19 to TRBJ2-7; tentative D call: TRBD1 (5 bases). There are 15 residues in the CDR3. With 6 bases removed from V and 7 bases from J, the gap between germline ends came to 22 bases. The germline V gene encodes CDR1 LNHDA and CDR2 SQIVND (reference sequence).

In DNA, the CDR3 is TGTGCCTCAATGAGGGACACCGGGGAGCTGTTTTTT. Protein sequence: CASMRDTGELFF. V and J are TRBV6-5 and TRBJ2-2, with TRBD2 as a possible D gene (5 bases). In germline, CDR1 is MNHEY, CDR2 SVGAGI. Deletions cut 11 bases from V and 3 bases from J, with 10 bases between. The CDR3 has 12 amino acids.

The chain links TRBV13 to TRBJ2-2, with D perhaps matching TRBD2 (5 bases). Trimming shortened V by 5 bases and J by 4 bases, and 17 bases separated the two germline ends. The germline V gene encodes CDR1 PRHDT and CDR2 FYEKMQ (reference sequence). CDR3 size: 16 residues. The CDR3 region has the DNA TGTGCCAGCAGCCCCACTGGGTCGCGGGCCACCGGGGAGCTGTTTTTT. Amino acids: CASSPTGSRATGELFF.